This entry lists 14 T cell receptor beta chains sequenced from one sample in a study of cytomegalovirus exposure and HLA in healthy donors. The PCR was carried out with 60 Vbeta primers and 13 Jbeta primers. Assay: immunoSEQ multiplex PCR; the TCRdb copy retains only in-frame clones and omits some. The data show about 130,000 clones, roughly four fifths seen once. Sequenced input: PBMCs. The receptors were gathered from a male donor in good health and CMV-seropositive.

J is TRBJ2-7 and V is TRBV19; TRBD1 matches 8 bases. CDR3 length: 14 amino acids. V shed 4 bases and J 2 bases; nucleotides not matched to a gene: 4. CDR1 and CDR2 from the germline V gene are LNHDA and SQIVND (reference sequence). The CDR3 loop is CASSTQGVAYEQYF. CDR3 sequence (DNA): TGTGCCAGTAGTACACAGGGGGTTGCCTACGAGCAGTACTTC. The variable domain in full, with the rest retrieved from reference TRBV19 and TRBJ2-7, is DGGITQSPKYLFRKEGQNVTLSCEQNLNHDAMYWYRQDPGQGLRLIYYSQIVNDFQKGDIAEGYSVSREKKESFPLTVTSAQKNPTAFYLCASSTQGVAYEQYFGPGTRLTVT.

The rearrangement uses TRBV28 and TRBJ1-2; TRBD1 is a possible D gene (5 bases). Germline CDR1 is MDHEN and CDR2 is SYDVKM. There are 17 residues in the CDR3. Trimming removed 3 bases at V and 0 bases at J, with 17 bases between. CDR3 sequence: CASSFTSPKGANYGYTF. The CDR3 nucleotides are TGTGCCAGCAGTTTTACGTCCCCGAAAGGGGCTAACTATGGCTACACCTTC.

The rearrangement uses TRBV5-1 and TRBJ2-7; 7 bases line up with TRBD1. Per germline, CDR1 SGHRS and CDR2 YFSETQ. This CDR3 has 17 residues. Trimming removed 0 bases from V and 0 bases from J; junction bases left unmatched: 9. The CDR3, as DNA: TGCGCCAGCAGCTTGGAGATAACAGGGGATCGCTCCTACGAGCAGTACTTC. Amino acids: CASSLEITGDRSYEQYF.

The chain uses TRBV10-3 and TRBJ1-3, with 10 positions matching TRBD1. Unmatched junction bases numbered 3, after V lost 0 bases and J lost 4 bases. The V gene's germline CDR1 is ENHRY and CDR2 SYGVKD. The CDR3 length is 16 residues. The CDR3 sequence: CAISESGQGLGNTIYF. In nucleotides, the CDR3 is TGTGCCATCAGTGAGTCGGGACAGGGGCTGGGAAACACCATATATTTT.

In this sample, this clone turned up many times. The rearrangement joins TRBV4-2 to TRBJ2-5, with 7 bases that match TRBD1. V trimming: 5 bases; J trimming: 5 bases; junction bases outside the gene matches: 5. CDR1 and CDR2 (germline): LGHNA, YNFKEQ. CDR3 size: 13 residues. CDR3 in amino acids: CASSTDRVETQYF. The DNA for the CDR3 is TGTGCCAGCAGCACTGACAGGGTTGAGACCCAGTACTTC.

The chain recombines TRBV20-1 with TRBJ2-7; the D is unclear. Germline CDR1 and CDR2: DFQATT and SNEGSKA (reference sequence). Trimming removed 5 bases from V and 4 bases from J, with 6 bases in between. The CDR3 consists of 10 residues. For the CDR3, the DNA is TGCAGTGCTGTGAGGTACGAGCAGTACTTC. Its protein product is CSAVRYEQYF.

The V and J genes are TRBV15 and TRBJ1-5, with D unresolved. Germline CDR1 LNHNV, CDR2 YYDKDF (reference sequence). There are 13 residues in the CDR3. V was shortened by 5 bases and J by 7 bases, with 12 bases between the two germline ends. The CDR3 DNA follows: TGTGCCACCAGCTCAGGAGGGAGACAGCCCCAGCATTTT. This encodes CATSSGGRQPQHF.

The rearrangement uses TRBV7-2 and TRBJ2-5; TRBD2 agrees at 8 bases. Losses at the gene ends were 4 bases for V and 5 bases for J; bases not matched to a gene: 9. The V gene's germline CDR1 is SGHTA and CDR2 FQGNSA. The CDR3 spans 15 residues. Here the CDR3 reads CASSSGLGVGETQYF. The DNA for the CDR3 is TGTGCCAGCAGCTCGGGACTAGGGGTGGGGGAGACCCAGTACTTC.

The chain carries TRBV28 and TRBJ1-6; 9 bases fit TRBD1. Germline loops: CDR1 MDHEN, CDR2 SYDVKM. This CDR3 has 14 residues. V was clipped by 4 bases and J by 7 bases; unmatched bases: 2. Here the CDR3 DNA reads TGTGCCAGCAGTTCCGGGACAGGGAATTCACCCCTCCACTTT. This sequence encodes CASSSGTGNSPLHF.

This clone was seen just once. The chain is built from TRBV28 and TRBJ2-3; 7 positions match TRBD1. The germline V gene has CDR1 MDHEN and CDR2 SYDVKM. V shed 3 bases and J 6 bases; nucleotides not matched to a gene: 3. The CDR3 consists of 13 residues. CDR3 sequence reads: CASSFDRADTQYF. In DNA form, the CDR3 reads TGTGCCAGCAGTTTTGACAGGGCGGATACGCAGTATTTT.

This clone has just one count. V is TRBV5-1 and J is TRBJ1-2; 7 bases align to TRBD1. The V gene end was trimmed by 0 bases and the J gene end by 4 bases; junction bases not matched to a gene: 6. The germline V gene encodes CDR1 SGHRS and CDR2 YFSETQ. The CDR3 consists of 15 residues. The DNA of the CDR3 is TGCGCCAGCAGCTTGGAGGGGGCCCACGGCTATGGCTACACCTTC. It encodes CASSLEGAHGYGYTF.

Only a few counts were recorded for this clone. The junction departs from the called germline gene at one end, perhaps through a read error. V and J are TRBV9 and TRBJ2-6; the D gene is possibly TRBD2 (7 bases). From germline, CDR1 is SGDLS and CDR2 YYNGEE. The CDR3 is 17 amino acids. The CDR3 DNA reads TGTGCCAGCAACGTAGGGGGGGTCCCTACCGGGGCCAACGTCCTGACTTTC. Amino acids: CASNVGGVPTGANVLTF.

The CDR3 region has the DNA TGTGCCAGCAGCGTAGGGGGAGTGAGCGGGGAGCTGTTTTTT. Translated: CASSVGGVSGELFF. The rearrangement links TRBV9 to TRBJ2-2; possibly TRBD2 for D (5 bases). Trimming stripped 0 bases from V and 7 bases from J, with 10 bases between. Germline CDR1 SGDLS, CDR2 YYNGEE. The CDR3 has 14 residues.

V gene TRBV6-5 combines with J gene TRBJ1-1, with a weak D call TRBD1 (5 bases). The CDR3 loop spans 13 amino acids. In germline, CDR1 is MNHEY, CDR2 SVGAGI. With 7 bases removed from V and 1 base from J, the gap between germline ends came to 10 bases. CDR3 loop: CASKRGSNTEAFF. Here the CDR3 DNA reads TGTGCCAGCAAGCGGGGCTCGAACACTGAAGCTTTCTTT.